This T cell receptor beta chain was recorded in a study of control samples from healthy donors and cancer patients. Germline V CDR1 and CDR2: LNHDA, SQIVND (reference sequence). Trimming took 6 bases from V and 5 from J, leaving 14 bases between them. The CDR3 runs to 14 residues. The assay was immunoSEQ multiplex PCR, and TCRdb's table has in-frame clones only and misses some. The sample records 75,000 to 90,000 clones, roughly nine tenths being singletons. The sequenced sample was blood. The source is a man aged 30 to 39 in good health. This rearrangement joins TRBV19 to TRBJ1-5, with D perhaps matching TRBD1 (5 bases). The CDR3 DNA sequence: TGTGCCAGTAGGGGAGGGGTAGGGTATCAGCCCCAGCATTTT. Its translation is CASRGGVGYQPQHF.